This section outlines one T cell receptor beta chain sequence together with its context. Using immunoSEQ multiplex PCR, the repertoire was profiled, and TCRdb retains in-frame clones only, with some absent. The data contain about 14,000 clones, roughly 80% of them singletons. The entry originates in a study of technical replicates of blood from a handful of donors. Trimming cost V 5 bases and J 3 bases; bases outside gene matches: 3. The CDR3 contains 13 residues. Looked up from germline, CDR1 is SGHAT and CDR2 is FQNNGV. The J gene is TRBJ2-7, the V gene TRBV11-2, with 8 bases that match TRBD2. The clonotype comes from a human donor in good health. Specimen: PBMCs. DNA for the CDR3: TGTGCCAGCAGCCCCGGGAGGGTCTACGAGCAGTACTTC. It translates to CASSPGRVYEQYF.